This paragraph covers one T cell receptor (beta chain) sequence. The repertoire was sequenced with immunoSEQ multiplex PCR; TCRdb's copy has only in-frame clones and lacks some. The sample shows roughly 34,000 clones, approximately 80% of them seen only once. These data are taken from a study of T cells in localized non-small cell lung cancer. The V gene's germline CDR1 is SGDLS and CDR2 YYNGEE. The CDR3 spans 14 residues. Trimming stripped 4 bases from V and 0 bases from J, with 11 bases between. The gene calls are TRBV9 and TRBJ2-7; no definite D call. The specimen was peripheral blood, collected before any cancer treatment. This sequence originates from a male donor aged 60 or older with stage II squamous cell lung carcinoma. CDR3 region: CASSPRQNSYEQYF. In DNA, the CDR3 is TGTGCCAGCAGCCCCCGGCAAAACTCCTACGAGCAGTACTTC.